Included here is one T cell receptor (beta chain) sequence, with context. Germline CDR1 WNHNN, CDR2 SYGVQD (reference sequence). Trimming removed 0 bases from V and 6 bases from J, with 9 bases in between. CDR3 length: 14 amino acids. This sample was taken from a study of blood T cell repertoires in COVID-19. Overall study context: PBMCs, B-cell-depleted T cells, or T cells were the source of the cDNA or gDNA that made up the material.

Per the original methods: Amplification from reference gene primers served as the basis for estimated nucleated cell counts. Repertoires were generated with immunoSEQ multiplex PCR, while TCRdb's copy carries only in-frame clones and drops some. V, J and clone size were drawn from that table, and D and trimming were deduced from the DNA. The sample yields some 70,000 clones, roughly four fifths seen once. The source material was peripheral blood. This clonotype originated in a man aged 60 to 75 with COVID-19, enrolled during active disease. The chain joins TRBV10-1 to TRBJ2-1; no firm D call. In DNA form, the CDR3 reads TGCGCCAGCAGTGAGTCCAGGTCGCGCAATGAGCAGTTCTTC. It codes for CASSESRSRNEQFF.